This T cell receptor beta chain was sequenced during a study of cytomegalovirus exposure and HLA in healthy donors. Germline values: CDR1 KGHSH, CDR2 LQKENI. The length of the CDR3 is 14 residues. Trimming cost V 6 bases and J 1 base, with 12 bases left between them. The protocol was immunoSEQ multiplex PCR, while the TCRdb copy is restricted to in-frame clones and leaves out a portion. The sample yields 220,000 or so clones, approximately 87% seen once. The receptor was derived from a woman aged 18-30 years in good health and CMV-seronegative. Sample: PBMCs. V is TRBV18 and J is TRBJ2-5, with D maybe TRBD2 (6 bases). The chain's CDR3 is CASSRLEGQETQYF. CDR3 in DNA: TGTGCCAGCTCTCGACTAGAGGGCCAAGAGACCCAGTACTTC. Complete variable domain (other parts from reference TRBV18 and TRBJ2-5): NAGVMQNPRHLVRRRGQEARLRCSPMKGHSHVYWYRQLPEEGLKFMVYLQKENIIDESGMPKERFSAEFPKEGPSILRIQQVVRGDSAAYFCASSRLEGQETQYFGPGTRLLVL.